This TCR beta chain was recovered during a study of T cell changes during pregnancy in multiple sclerosis. Using immunoSEQ multiplex PCR, the repertoire was profiled, and TCRdb retains in-frame clones only, with some absent. The sample lists 85,000 to 100,000 clones, 85% to 95% occurring once. Trimming removed 0 bases from V and 5 bases from J, with 11 bases in between. The CDR3 consists of 15 residues. The germline V gene has CDR1 LNHNV and CDR2 YYDKDF (reference sequence). The material sequenced was peripheral blood, taken in the first trimester of pregnancy. This TCR was recovered from a female donor with multiple sclerosis, enrolled in a pregnancy study. V usage is TRBV15 and J usage is TRBJ2-4; D is ambiguous. The DNA for the CDR3 is TGTGCCACCAGCAGAGATGTTCGGAGAGAAAACATTCAGTACTTC. Residues: CATSRDVRRENIQYF.